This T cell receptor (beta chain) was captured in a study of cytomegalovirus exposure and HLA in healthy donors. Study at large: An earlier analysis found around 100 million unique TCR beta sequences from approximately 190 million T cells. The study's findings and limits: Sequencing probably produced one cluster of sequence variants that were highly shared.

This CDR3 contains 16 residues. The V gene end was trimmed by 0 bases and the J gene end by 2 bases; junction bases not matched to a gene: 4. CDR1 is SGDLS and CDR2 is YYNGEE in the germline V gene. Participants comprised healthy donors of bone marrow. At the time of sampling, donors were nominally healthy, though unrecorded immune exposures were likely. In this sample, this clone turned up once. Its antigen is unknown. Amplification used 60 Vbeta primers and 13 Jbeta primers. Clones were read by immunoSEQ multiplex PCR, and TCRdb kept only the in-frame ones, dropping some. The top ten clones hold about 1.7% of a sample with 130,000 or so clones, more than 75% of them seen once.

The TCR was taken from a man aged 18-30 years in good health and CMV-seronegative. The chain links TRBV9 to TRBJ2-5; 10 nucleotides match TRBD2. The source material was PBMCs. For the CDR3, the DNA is TGTGCCAGCAGCGTAGGACTAGCGGGCGTTCAAGAGACCCAGTACTTC. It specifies CASSVGLAGVQETQYF.